One sample yielded the 27 T cell receptor beta chains listed below, sequenced in a study of blood T cells in healthy people across ages. Combining a sample-barcoded 5' primer with a J-beta primer mix, a second PCR ran for about 7 to 12 cycles. TCRdb analysed the 5' RACE reads with MiXCR anew, one entry per CDR3 protein. The table includes about 1.8 million distinct CDR3 sequences, about 50% detected once. Sequenced material: blood. These receptor sequences come from a woman in her thirties or forties in good health.

The chain links TRBV27 to TRBJ1-2; TRBD1 might be the D (6 bases). Germline values: CDR1 MNHEY, CDR2 SMNVEV (reference sequence). This CDR3 region has 14 residues. V was clipped by 6 bases and J by 3 bases, with 14 bases between them. The CDR3 loop is CASSPSQGYYGYTF. The DNA of the CDR3 is TGTGCCAGCAGCCCAAGTCAGGGGTACTATGGCTACACCTTC.

V and J are TRBV7-2 and TRBJ2-1; a weak D match, TRBD2 (5 bases). The V gene's germline CDR1 is SGHTA and CDR2 FQGNSA. The CDR3 loop spans 15 amino acids. The V end was cut by 1 base, the J end by 13 bases, with 20 bases between. The chain's CDR3 is CASSLDPGFGETQFF. In DNA form, the CDR3 reads TGTGCCAGCAGCTTAGATCCGGGGTTTGGAGAGACCCAGTTCTTC.

Details on this clonotype: One junction end does not reproduce the germline sequence, and a read error may be involved. The chain uses TRBV7-9 and TRBJ2-1, with D hard to call. The V gene's germline CDR1 is SEHNR and CDR2 FQNEAQ (reference sequence). The CDR3 runs to 12 residues. The CDR3 here is CANSLEQYEQFF. In nucleotides, the CDR3 is TGTGCCAACAGCTTAGAACAGTATGAGCAGTTCTTC.

This clonotype has just one count. V and J are TRBV6-1 and TRBJ2-3, with D possibly matching TRBD1 (6 bases). The germline V gene has CDR1 MNHNS and CDR2 SASEGT. The CDR3 extends over 17 amino acids. V was trimmed by 4 bases and J by 0 bases, leaving 17 bases between them. CDR3 bases: TGTGCCAGCAGTGGGGATAGAGACAGGACTAGCACAGATACGCAGTATTTT. Residues: CASSGDRDRTSTDTQYF.

Points on this clonotype: One end of the junction varies from germline; a read error may be responsible. The CDR3: CASSDSGRDGYTF. CDR3 bases: TGTGCCAGCAGTGACTCGGGCAGAGATGGCTACACCTTC. This rearrangement joins TRBV6-5 to TRBJ1-2; D unclear. The CDR3 spans 13 residues. Germline-derived CDR1 and CDR2 are MNHEY and SVGAGI.

CDR3 region: CASGPSGVNTDTQYF. The CDR3 DNA is TGTGCCAGCGGTCCTAGCGGGGTTAACACAGATACGCAGTATTTT. This sequence joins TRBV7-9 and TRBJ2-3, with 9 positions matching TRBD2. Germline CDR1 SEHNR, CDR2 FQNEAQ (reference sequence). The CDR3 totals 15 residues. Trimming cost V 8 bases and J 2 bases; bases outside gene matches: 8. The full variable domain, completed using reference TRBV7-9 and TRBJ2-3, is DTGVSQNPRHKITKRGQNVTFRCDPISEHNRLYWYRQTLGQGPEFLTYFQNEAQLEKSRLLSDRFSAERPKGSFSTLEIQRTEQGDSAMYLCASGPSGVNTDTQYFGPGTRLTVL.

The chain joins TRBV7-8 to TRBJ2-1; D tentatively fits TRBD1 or TRBD2 (5 bases each). In germline, CDR1 is SGHVS, CDR2 FQNEAQ. The CDR3 length is 15 residues. The ends were cut back, 5 bases at V and 3 bases at J, with 14 bases in the middle. The CDR3 region is CASSLRDPYYNEQFF. In DNA form, the CDR3 reads TGTGCCAGCAGCCTAAGGGACCCCTACTACAATGAGCAGTTCTTC.

This clonotype was recorded a few times. The gene calls are TRBV4-1 and TRBJ2-5; D unresolved. The CDR3 has 15 residues. Germline lookup yields CDR1 MGHRA and CDR2 YSYEKL. V lost 1 base, J lost 2 bases, and 11 bases lay in between. CDR3 bases: TGCGCCAGCAGCCAAGCCTGGGTTATACAAGAGACCCAGTACTTC. Amino acids: CASSQAWVIQETQYF.

This clonotype showed up many times. The V call is TRBV29-1, the J call TRBJ2-6; 7 nucleotides align to TRBD1. The V and J ends lost 6 bases and 0 bases, in that order; junction bases with no gene match: 5. CDR1 is SQVTM, CDR2 ANQGSEA, per germline. This CDR3 has 15 residues. CDR3 in amino acids: CSVLGTVSGANVLTF. The CDR3 DNA reads as TGCAGCGTCCTCGGGACAGTCTCTGGGGCCAACGTCCTGACTTTC.

This chain connects TRBV24-1 to TRBJ2-5; 7 bases match TRBD1. TRBJ2-1 explains the end of the DNA better; the J call may be wrong. This CDR3 comprises 14 residues. Germline V gives CDR1 KGHDR, CDR2 SFDVKD. The CDR3 is CATSEAYRGETQFF. CDR3 DNA sequence: TGTGCCACCAGTGAAGCCTACAGGGGAGAGACCCAGTTCTTC.

The rearrangement links TRBV7-8 to TRBJ2-7; TRBD2 is a possible D gene (6 bases). The germline gives CDR1 SGHVS, CDR2 FQNEAQ. V lost 2 bases to trimming and J lost 7 bases, with 12 bases between them. The CDR3 consists of 13 residues. The CDR3 here is CASSLILAGEQYF. CDR3 coding DNA: TGTGCCAGCAGCTTAATACTAGCTGGTGAGCAGTACTTC.

Only a few counts were recorded for this clonotype. The chain joins TRBV7-2 to TRBJ2-1; no reliable D call. Germline CDR1 SGHTA, CDR2 FQGNSA. CDR3 length: 14 amino acids. The V end lost 5 bases, the J end lost 7 bases, and 15 bases lay between the germline ends. This CDR3 is CASSPPIAANEQFF. CDR3 nucleotides: TGTGCCAGCAGCCCCCCCATTGCGGCGAATGAGCAGTTCTTC.

The chain links TRBV18 to TRBJ2-1; D is unresolved. The V and J ends lost 4 bases and 9 bases respectively, with 16 bases between them. CDR3 length equals 14 residues. Germline CDR1 and CDR2: KGHSH and LQKENI. The CDR3 sequence: CASSRKELQSEQFF. The CDR3 DNA follows: TGTGCCAGCTCACGGAAAGAATTACAAAGTGAGCAGTTCTTC.

This chain links TRBV7-2 with TRBJ2-5; 7 nucleotides agree with TRBD2. With 5 bases clipped from V and 5 bases from J, the junction kept 8 bases outside the gene matches. This CDR3 contains 14 residues. Germline V lookup: CDR1 SGHTA, CDR2 FQGNSA. In DNA form, the CDR3 reads TGTGCCAGCAGCGAGACTAGCTTTCGGGAGACCCAGTACTTC. Amino acids: CASSETSFRETQYF.

This clonotype appeared a few times. The V call is TRBV29-1, the J call TRBJ2-5; 7 nucleotides align to TRBD1. CDR3 size: 12 residues. CDR1 and CDR2 from the germline V gene are SQVTM and ANQGSEA. Trimming at V came to 7 bases and at J to 5 bases, leaving 7 bases not matched to a gene. The CDR3 loop reads CSAAGTVETQYF. The CDR3 region has the DNA TGCAGCGCCGCCGGGACAGTGGAGACCCAGTACTTC.

This chain uses TRBV4-3 with TRBJ1-5; a weak D match, TRBD1 (6 bases). The CDR3 runs to 18 residues. Germline V gives CDR1 LGHNA, CDR2 YSLEER. V was cut by 1 base and J by 4 bases, with 20 bases left in between. DNA of the CDR3: TGCGCCAGCAGCCAAGTTCTGGGGGCGACGAGTGGAAATCAGCCCCAGCATTTT. Protein sequence: CASSQVLGATSGNQPQHF.

The J gene is TRBJ2-1, the V gene TRBV5-1, with 14 nucleotides matching TRBD2. CDR3 length equals 18 residues. The V and J ends lost 5 bases and 4 bases, in that order; junction bases with no gene match: 11. The germline V gene has CDR1 SGHRS and CDR2 YFSETQ. CDR3 coding DNA: TGCGCCAGCAGGCCTACCGGGACTAGCGGGGGCGTATACAATGAGCAGTTCTTC. Its protein is CASRPTGTSGGVYNEQFF.

The chain couples TRBV11-3 to TRBJ2-5, with D unresolved. V was shortened by 5 bases and J by 5 bases, with 12 bases between the two germline ends. CDR3 length: 13 amino acids. Germline CDR1 reads SGHNT; CDR2 reads YENEEA. The CDR3, as DNA: TGTGCCAGCAGCGTCGAGAGTGATGAGACCCAGTACTTC. This encodes CASSVESDETQYF.

The V gene is TRBV28, the J gene TRBJ2-1; 12 bases match TRBD2. The better agreement between TRBJ2-7 and the DNA end casts doubt on the J call. The CDR3 totals 18 residues. CDR1 is MDHEN and CDR2 is SYDVKM in the germline V gene. The CDR3 nucleotides read TGTGCCATCAAACAACTAGCGGGGGGCCCAAGCTCCTACAATGAGCAGTACTTC. Translated: CAIKQLAGGPSSYNEQYF.

J is TRBJ2-3 and V is TRBV5-6; 7 bases agree with TRBD1. Germline trimming cut 4 bases from V and 5 bases from J; bases unmatched to any gene: 7. This CDR3 region has 14 residues. Germline assignment: CDR1 SGHDT and CDR2 YYEEEE. The CDR3, as DNA: TGTGCCAGCAGCGGCCTTACAGGGGAAGATACGCAGTATTTT. It specifies CASSGLTGEDTQYF. The full variable domain, its missing parts supplied by reference TRBV5-6 and TRBJ2-3, is DAGVTQSPTHLIKTRGQQVTLRCSPKSGHDTVSWYQQALGQGPQFIFQYYEEEERQRGNFPDRFSGHQFPNYSSELNVNALLLGDSALYLCASSGLTGEDTQYFGPGTRLTVL.

The rearrangement joins TRBV7-9 to TRBJ2-3, with 8 bases identical to TRBD2. The length of the CDR3 is 17 residues. Germline values: CDR1 SEHNR, CDR2 FQNEAQ (reference sequence). The V and J ends lost 4 bases and 4 bases, in that order; junction bases with no gene match: 13. The CDR3 is CASSYPNNGGASDTQYF. The DNA for the CDR3 is TGTGCCAGCAGCTACCCCAATAACGGGGGGGCATCAGATACGCAGTATTTT.

The CDR3 DNA sequence: TGTGCCAGCGGGTGGGACAGCTGGGAGACCCAGTACTTC. It is translated as CASGWDSWETQYF. The J gene is TRBJ2-5, the V gene TRBV12-3 or TRBV12-4, with TRBD1 matching 7 bases. This CDR3 is built from 13 residues. V lost 8 bases to trimming and J lost 5 bases; unmatched junction nucleotides: 8.

The V and J genes are TRBV5-6 and TRBJ2-3; tentatively, D is TRBD2 (6 bases). Trimming removed 9 bases at V and 6 bases at J, with 11 bases between. The CDR3 is made up of 11 amino acids. The germline V gene has CDR1 SGHDT and CDR2 YYEEEE. The CDR3 loop reads CAIRGFDTQYF. CDR3 coding DNA: TGTGCCATCCGGGGGTTTGATACGCAGTATTTT.

This chain connects TRBV6-5 to TRBJ1-2; perhaps TRBD1 as D (5 bases). The germline V gene encodes CDR1 MNHEY and CDR2 SVGAGI. The CDR3 loop spans 15 amino acids. Trimming took off 4 bases at V and 1 base at J, with 13 bases between the two ends. Here the CDR3 DNA reads TGTGCCAGCAGTTCACCAGGGCGGGATAACTATGGCTACACCTTC. As protein: CASSSPGRDNYGYTF.

The genes are TRBV4-2 and TRBJ2-1, with 9 bases fitting TRBD2. The CDR3 length is 16 residues. Per germline, CDR1 LGHNA and CDR2 YNFKEQ. The ends lost 1 base at V and 4 bases at J; junction bases unmatched: 5. The CDR3 bases are TGTGCCAGCAGCCAAGTGGGCGGGGGGGCGTACAATGAGCAGTTCTTC. Its protein product is CASSQVGGGAYNEQFF.

Of note for this clonotype: A junction end diverges from the germline sequence, so it may reflect a read error. J is TRBJ1-5 and V is TRBV4-3; D is possibly TRBD1 (6 bases). CDR3 size: 15 residues. Germline CDR1 and CDR2: LGHNA and YSLEER. The CDR3 is CASSQEGTGNQPQHF. As DNA, the CDR3 is TGTGCCAGCAGCCAAGAGGGTACAGGGAATCAGCCCCAGCATTTT.

The chain combines TRBV28 with TRBJ1-4; 8 bases agree with TRBD1. CDR3 length: 15 amino acids. CDR1 and CDR2 (germline): MDHEN, SYDVKM. V shed 7 bases, J shed 5 bases, and the junction held 9 bases outside the gene matches. CDR3 nucleotide sequence: TGTGCCAGCACCGACCCTACAGGGGGGAATGAAAAACTGTTTTTT. Translation gives CASTDPTGGNEKLFF.